A single sample gave rise to the 17 T cell receptor beta chains below, sequenced in a study of human CD8 memory T cell subsets. UMI-labeled 5' RACE was the method by which TCR beta libraries were made. TCRdb re-called the 5' RACE reads and shows each CDR3 protein once, DNA omitted. Its table lists about 11,000 distinct CDR3 sequences. The sample was CD8+ stem-like memory T cells (TSCM and TCM) sorted from PBMCs. Subset here: stem-like memory CD8 T cells (TSTEM), CCR7+ PD-1- TIGIT-. Receptors originate from a human donor in good health.

The chain carries TRBV7-6 and TRBJ1-1; TCRdb reports TRBD1, a call that lacks DNA to check it against. Germline loops: CDR1 SGHVS, CDR2 FNYEAQ. This CDR3 region has 15 residues. The CDR3 is CASSLAWGGDTEAFF.

The J gene is TRBJ1-1, the V gene TRBV5-1; TCRdb's assignment of TRBD1 cannot be checked, as there is no DNA. The CDR3 is 15 residues long. Per the germline V gene, CDR1 is SGHRS and CDR2 is YFSETQ. The chain's CDR3 is CASSLEVRGVAEAFF.

This rearrangement joins TRBV28 to TRBJ1-1; TCRdb proposes TRBD1, but this gene call is untestable without DNA. This CDR3 has 16 amino acids. Germline CDR1 reads MDHEN; CDR2 reads SYDVKM. The CDR3 loop reads CASSLLRQGTNTEAFF. Full variable domain (rest looked up from reference TRBV28 and TRBJ1-1): DVKVTQSSRYLVKRTGEKVFLECVQDMDHENMFWYRQDPGLGLRLIYFSYDVKMKEKGDIPEGYSVSREKKERFSLILESASTNQTSMYLCASSLLRQGTNTEAFFGQGTRLTVV.

According to its frequency, this clonotype is medium-sized. The rearrangement uses TRBV7-9 and TRBJ2-6. The CDR3 runs to 18 residues. Germline V gene data show CDR1 as SEHNR and CDR2 as FQNEAQ (reference sequence). The CDR3 loop is CASSRQGPSSSGANVLTF.

This sequence joins TRBV7-9 and TRBJ2-7. The CDR3 runs 12 residues. Germline V lookup: CDR1 SEHNR, CDR2 FQNEAQ (reference sequence). The CDR3 loop is CASSLGVNEQYF.

This chain links TRBV10-1 with TRBJ1-5. Per germline, CDR1 WNHNN and CDR2 SYGVQD (reference sequence). The CDR3 extends over 15 amino acids. CDR3 amino acids: CASSEWLGMGQPQHF.

The chain couples TRBV4-2 to TRBJ2-3; lacking DNA, the TRBD1 call made by TCRdb goes unchecked. The V gene's germline CDR1 is LGHNA and CDR2 YNFKEQ. The CDR3 has 14 amino acids. The CDR3 loop is CASSHNRVTDTQYF.

The chain combines TRBV5-5 with TRBJ2-7. The CDR3 extends over 13 amino acids. In germline, CDR1 is SGHKS, CDR2 YYEKEE (reference sequence). The CDR3 sequence: CASSLSLSYEQYF.

The chain employs TRBV5-5 and TRBJ2-1; no DNA is available, so the TRBD1 call from TCRdb remains unchecked. The CDR3 is made up of 16 amino acids. CDR1 is SGHKS and CDR2 is YYEKEE in the germline V gene (reference sequence). The CDR3 loop reads CASSLALMGPYNEQFF.

This sequence joins TRBV6-2 or TRBV6-3 and TRBJ2-1; lacking DNA, the TRBD1 call made by TCRdb goes unchecked. This CDR3 contains 14 residues. Germline-derived CDR1 and CDR2 are MNHEY and SVGEGT. CDR3 region: CASTLMGGRNEQFF.

This sequence joins TRBV6-5 and TRBJ2-5; TCRdb's D gene call, TRBD2, goes unchecked for lack of DNA. The germline CDR1 and CDR2 sequences are MNHEY and SVGAGI. The CDR3 spans 16 residues. CDR3 sequence: CASSPQRGLSQETQYF.

This clonotype is medium-sized by frequency. The CDR3 reads CSVGGLAGGTTDTQYF. This chain links TRBV29-1 with TRBJ2-3; TCRdb proposes TRBD2, but this gene call is untestable without DNA. Germline V gene lookup returns CDR1 SQVTM and CDR2 ANQGSEA. This CDR3 is 16 amino acids long.

The J gene is TRBJ2-7, the V gene TRBV7-2; the TRBD1 assignment by TCRdb is unverifiable without DNA. CDR3 length: 15 amino acids. Germline V gives CDR1 SGHTA, CDR2 FQGNSA. CDR3 region: CASSLDGGVGYEQYF.

The chain uses TRBV18 and TRBJ2-1; the D call from TCRdb, TRBD2, cannot be confirmed without DNA. CDR3 length equals 14 residues. Germline-derived CDR1 and CDR2 are KGHSH and LQKENI. The CDR3 loop reads CASSPGTNYNEQFF.

The chain couples TRBV12-3 or TRBV12-4 to TRBJ1-1; TCRdb's D gene call, TRBD1, goes unchecked for lack of DNA. The CDR3 covers 12 residues. This chain's CDR3 is CASRPQGVEAFF.

This rearrangement joins TRBV21-1 to TRBJ1-2. TRBV21-1 is deemed a pseudogene. There are 15 residues in the CDR3. The CDR3 here is CASSKTARKNYGYTF.

The chain joins TRBV11-2 to TRBJ2-7; TCRdb calls TRBD1, which cannot be checked without DNA. CDR3 length: 18 amino acids. Germline V gene sequence: CDR1 SGHAT, CDR2 FQNNGV. CDR3: CASSLGRDTSSPLYEQYF.